This T cell receptor (beta chain) originates from a study of blood T cell repertoires in COVID-19. Generated by immunoSEQ multiplex PCR, the TCRdb table keeps only in-frame clones and is missing some. The repertoire includes approximately 280,000 clones, approximately 92% of them detected once, and more than 6% sits in the top ten. This CDR3 is built from 13 residues. Trimming shortened V by 4 bases and J by 2 bases, and 8 bases separated the two germline ends. CDR1 MNHEY and CDR2 SVGAGI come from the germline V gene. The receptor was derived from a woman in her 30s with COVID-19, enrolled during active disease. The rearrangement links TRBV6-5 to TRBJ1-1; D is ambiguous. The specimen was peripheral blood. The chain's CDR3 is CASSSTPNTEAFF. The CDR3 bases are TGTGCCAGCAGTTCCACACCTAACACTGAAGCTTTCTTT.